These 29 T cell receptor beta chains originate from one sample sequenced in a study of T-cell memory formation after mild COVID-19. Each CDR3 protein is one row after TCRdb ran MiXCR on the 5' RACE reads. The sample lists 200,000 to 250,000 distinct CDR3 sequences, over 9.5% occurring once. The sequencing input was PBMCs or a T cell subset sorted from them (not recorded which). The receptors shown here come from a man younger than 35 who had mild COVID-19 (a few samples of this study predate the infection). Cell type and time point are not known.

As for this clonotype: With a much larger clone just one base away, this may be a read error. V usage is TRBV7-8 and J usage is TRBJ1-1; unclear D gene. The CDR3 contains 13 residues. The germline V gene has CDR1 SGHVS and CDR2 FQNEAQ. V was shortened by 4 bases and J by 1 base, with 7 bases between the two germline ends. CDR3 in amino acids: CASSYTENTEAFF. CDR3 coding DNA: TGTGCCAGCAGCTATACAGAGAACACTGAAGCTTTCTTT.

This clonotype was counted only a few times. The CDR3, as DNA: TGTGCCAGCAGTTTGGTGACGGTCACCGGGGAGCTGTTTTTT. Protein: CASSLVTVTGELFF. This chain links TRBV12-3 or TRBV12-4 with TRBJ2-2; D is undetermined. The CDR3 has 14 amino acids. The V and J ends lost 3 bases and 4 bases respectively, with 9 bases between them.

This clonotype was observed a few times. CDR3: CASSGDMRAQFF. DNA for the CDR3: TGCGCCAGCAGTGGGGATATGAGGGCCCAGTTCTTC. The chain recombines TRBV5-1 with TRBJ2-1; possibly TRBD2 for D (5 bases). Per the germline V gene, CDR1 is SGHRS and CDR2 is YFSETQ. V was shortened by 5 bases and J by 13 bases, with 16 bases between the two germline ends. The CDR3 loop spans 12 amino acids.

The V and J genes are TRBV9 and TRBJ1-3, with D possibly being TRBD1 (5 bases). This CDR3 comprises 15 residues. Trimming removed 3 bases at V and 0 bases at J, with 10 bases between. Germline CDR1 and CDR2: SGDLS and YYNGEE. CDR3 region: CASSDRPSSGNTIYF. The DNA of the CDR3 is TGTGCCAGCAGCGACAGGCCAAGCTCTGGAAACACCATATATTTT.

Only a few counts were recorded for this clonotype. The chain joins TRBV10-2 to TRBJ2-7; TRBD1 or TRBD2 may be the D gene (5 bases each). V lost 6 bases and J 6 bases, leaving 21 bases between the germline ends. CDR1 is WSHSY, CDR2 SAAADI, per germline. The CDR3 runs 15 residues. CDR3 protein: CASSHGTSRVAEQYV. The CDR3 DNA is TGCGCCAGCAGCCACGGGACCTCCCGGGTCGCCGAGCAGTACGTC.

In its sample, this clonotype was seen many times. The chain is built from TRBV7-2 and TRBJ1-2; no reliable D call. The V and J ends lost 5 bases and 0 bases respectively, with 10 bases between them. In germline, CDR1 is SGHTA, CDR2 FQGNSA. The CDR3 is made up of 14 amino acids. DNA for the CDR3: TGTGCCAGCAGCGCCCTTCTAGCTAACTATGGCTACACCTTC. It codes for CASSALLANYGYTF.

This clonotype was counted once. CDR3 sequence reads: CSVALASGTQYF. In nucleotides, the CDR3 is TGCAGCGTTGCCCTAGCGTCCGGGACCCAGTACTTC. The chain combines TRBV29-1 with TRBJ2-5, with TRBD2 as a possible D gene (6 bases). CDR3 size: 12 residues. CDR1 SQVTM and CDR2 ANQGSEA come from the germline V gene. The germline V and J ends were trimmed by 4 bases and 7 bases, with 13 bases remaining between them.

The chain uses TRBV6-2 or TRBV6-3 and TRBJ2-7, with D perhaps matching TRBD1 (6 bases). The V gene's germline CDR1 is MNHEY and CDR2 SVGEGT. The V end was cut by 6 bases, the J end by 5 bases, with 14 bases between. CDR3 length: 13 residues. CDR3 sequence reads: CASSHQGTNEQYV. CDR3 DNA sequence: TGTGCCAGCAGCCATCAGGGGACAAACGAGCAGTACGTC.

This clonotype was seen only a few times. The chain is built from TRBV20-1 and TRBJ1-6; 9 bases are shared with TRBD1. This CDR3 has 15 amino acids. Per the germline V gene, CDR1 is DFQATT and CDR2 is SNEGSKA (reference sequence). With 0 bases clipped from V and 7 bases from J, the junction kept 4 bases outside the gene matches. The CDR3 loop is CSARESDRGNSPLHF. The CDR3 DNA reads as TGCAGTGCTAGAGAGAGTGACAGGGGGAATTCACCCCTCCACTTT.

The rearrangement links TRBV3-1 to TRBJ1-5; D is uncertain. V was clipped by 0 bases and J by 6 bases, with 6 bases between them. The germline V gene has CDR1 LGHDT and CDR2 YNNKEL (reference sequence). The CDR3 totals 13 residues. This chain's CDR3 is CASSQEGAQPQHF. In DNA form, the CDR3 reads TGTGCCAGCAGCCAAGAGGGTGCTCAGCCCCAGCATTTT. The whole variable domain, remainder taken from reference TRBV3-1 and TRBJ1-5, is DTAVSQTPKYLVTQMGNDKSIKCEQNLGHDTMYWYKQDSKKFLKIMFSYNNKELIINETVPNRFSPKSPDKAHLNLHINSLELGDSAVYFCASSQEGAQPQHFGDGTRLSIL.

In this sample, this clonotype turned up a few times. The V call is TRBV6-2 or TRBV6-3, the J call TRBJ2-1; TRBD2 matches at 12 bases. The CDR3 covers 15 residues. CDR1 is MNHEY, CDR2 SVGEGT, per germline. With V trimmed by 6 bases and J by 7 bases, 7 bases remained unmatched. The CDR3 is CASRGLAGGTNEQFF. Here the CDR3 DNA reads TGTGCCAGCAGGGGTCTAGCGGGGGGGACTAATGAGCAGTTCTTC.

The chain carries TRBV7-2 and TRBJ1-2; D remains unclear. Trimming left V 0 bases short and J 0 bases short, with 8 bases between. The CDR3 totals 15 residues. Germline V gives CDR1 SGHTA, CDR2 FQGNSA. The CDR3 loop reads CASSLALVANYGYTF. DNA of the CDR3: TGTGCCAGCAGCTTAGCGCTGGTAGCTAACTATGGCTACACCTTC.

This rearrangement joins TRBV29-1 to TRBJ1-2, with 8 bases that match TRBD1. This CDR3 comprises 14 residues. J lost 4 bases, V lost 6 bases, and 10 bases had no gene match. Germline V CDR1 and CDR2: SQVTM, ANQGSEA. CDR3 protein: CSVADRGGPYGYTF. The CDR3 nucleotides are TGCAGCGTCGCTGACAGGGGCGGGCCCTATGGCTACACCTTC.

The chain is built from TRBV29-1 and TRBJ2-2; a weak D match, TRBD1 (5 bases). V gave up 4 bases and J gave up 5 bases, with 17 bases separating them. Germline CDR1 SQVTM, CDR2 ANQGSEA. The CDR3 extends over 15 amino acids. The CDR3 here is CSVVRAGMLTGELFF. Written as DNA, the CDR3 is TGCAGCGTTGTAAGGGCAGGGATGTTGACCGGGGAGCTGTTTTTT.

CDR3 DNA: TGTGCCACACACCGGGACAGGGGGGCAGATACGCAGTATTTT. This encodes CATHRDRGADTQYF. V gene TRBV7-2 combines with J gene TRBJ2-3, with 11 nucleotides matching TRBD1. CDR1 SGHTA and CDR2 FQGNSA come from the germline V gene. The junction had 7 bases not matched to a gene; V was cut back by 10 bases and J by 4 bases. The CDR3 spans 14 residues. Filled out from reference TRBV7-2 and TRBJ2-3, the complete variable domain reads GAGVSQSPSNKVTEKGKDVELRCDPISGHTALYWYRQSLGQGLEFLIYFQGNSAPDKSGLPSDRFSAERTGGSVSTLTIQRTQQEDSAVYLCATHRDRGADTQYFGPGTRLTVL.

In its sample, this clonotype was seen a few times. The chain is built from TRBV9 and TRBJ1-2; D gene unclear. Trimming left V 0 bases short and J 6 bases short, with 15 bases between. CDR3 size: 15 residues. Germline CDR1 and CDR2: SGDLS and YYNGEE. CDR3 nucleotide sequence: TGTGCCAGCAGCGTAGCAGAAGCAGGCTGGAATGGCTACACCTTC. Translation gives CASSVAEAGWNGYTF.

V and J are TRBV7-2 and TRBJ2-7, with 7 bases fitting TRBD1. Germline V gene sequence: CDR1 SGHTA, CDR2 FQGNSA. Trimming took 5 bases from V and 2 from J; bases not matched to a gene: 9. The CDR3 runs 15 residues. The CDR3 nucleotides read TGTGCCAGCAGCATCGAAACGGGACAGACCTACGAGCAGTACTTC. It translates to CASSIETGQTYEQYF.

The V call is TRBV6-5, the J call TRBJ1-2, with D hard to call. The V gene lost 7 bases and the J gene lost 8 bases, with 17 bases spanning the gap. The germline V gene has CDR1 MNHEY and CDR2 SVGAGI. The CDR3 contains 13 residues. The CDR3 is CASTSGLDRGYTF. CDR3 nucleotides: TGTGCCAGCACCTCCGGGCTTGATAGGGGCTACACCTTC.

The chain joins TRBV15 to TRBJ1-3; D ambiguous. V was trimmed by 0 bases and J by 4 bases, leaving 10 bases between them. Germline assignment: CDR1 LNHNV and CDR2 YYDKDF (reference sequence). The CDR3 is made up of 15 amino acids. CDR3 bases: TGTGCCACCAGCAGAGACCCTACTATAGGAAACACCATATATTTT. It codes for CATSRDPTIGNTIYF.

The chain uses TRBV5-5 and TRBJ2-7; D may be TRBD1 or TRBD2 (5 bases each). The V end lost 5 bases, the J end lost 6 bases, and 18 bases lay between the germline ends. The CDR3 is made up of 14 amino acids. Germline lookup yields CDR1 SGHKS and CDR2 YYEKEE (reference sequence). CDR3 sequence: CASRQSGGRGEQYV. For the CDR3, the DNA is TGTGCCAGCAGACAATCAGGAGGTAGGGGCGAGCAGTACGTC.

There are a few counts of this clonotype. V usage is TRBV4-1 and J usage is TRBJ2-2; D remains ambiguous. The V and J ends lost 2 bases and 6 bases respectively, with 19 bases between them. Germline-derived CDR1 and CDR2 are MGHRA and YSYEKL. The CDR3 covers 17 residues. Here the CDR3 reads CASSQLDLVPRAGELFF. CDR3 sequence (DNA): TGCGCCAGCAGCCAACTGGATTTAGTTCCTAGGGCCGGGGAGCTGTTTTTT.

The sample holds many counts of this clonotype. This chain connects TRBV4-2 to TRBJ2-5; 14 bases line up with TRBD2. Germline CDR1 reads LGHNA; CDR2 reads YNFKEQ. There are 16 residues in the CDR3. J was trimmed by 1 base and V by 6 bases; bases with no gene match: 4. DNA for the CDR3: TGTGCCAGCAGTAGCGGACTAGCGGGGGGCCAAGAGACCCAGTACTTC. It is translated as CASSSGLAGGQETQYF.

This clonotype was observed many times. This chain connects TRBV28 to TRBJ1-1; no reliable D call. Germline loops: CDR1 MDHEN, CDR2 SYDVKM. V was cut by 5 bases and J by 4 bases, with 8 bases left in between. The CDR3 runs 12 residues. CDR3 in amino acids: CASSGTLTEAFF. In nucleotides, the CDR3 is TGTGCCAGCAGTGGAACCCTCACTGAAGCTTTCTTT.

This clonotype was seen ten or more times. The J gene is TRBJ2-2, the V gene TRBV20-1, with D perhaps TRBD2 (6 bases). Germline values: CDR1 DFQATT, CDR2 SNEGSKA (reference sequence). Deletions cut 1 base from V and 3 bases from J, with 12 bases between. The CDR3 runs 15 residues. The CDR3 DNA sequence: TGCAGTGCTAGAGCGGCGGGGCGAGACACCGGGGAGCTGTTTTTT. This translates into CSARAAGRDTGELFF.

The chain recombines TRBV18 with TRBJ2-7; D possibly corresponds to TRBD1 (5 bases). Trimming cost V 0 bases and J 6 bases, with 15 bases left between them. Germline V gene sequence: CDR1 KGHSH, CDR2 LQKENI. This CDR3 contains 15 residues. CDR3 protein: CASSPPGRAPVEQYV. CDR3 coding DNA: TGTGCCAGCTCACCACCTGGCAGGGCTCCCGTCGAGCAGTACGTC.

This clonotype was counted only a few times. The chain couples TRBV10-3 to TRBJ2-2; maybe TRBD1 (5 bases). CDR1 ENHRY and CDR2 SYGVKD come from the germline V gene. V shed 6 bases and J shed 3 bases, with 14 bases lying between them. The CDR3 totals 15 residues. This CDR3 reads CAIREGASDTGELFF. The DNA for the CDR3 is TGTGCCATCAGGGAAGGGGCCTCGGACACCGGGGAGCTGTTTTTT.

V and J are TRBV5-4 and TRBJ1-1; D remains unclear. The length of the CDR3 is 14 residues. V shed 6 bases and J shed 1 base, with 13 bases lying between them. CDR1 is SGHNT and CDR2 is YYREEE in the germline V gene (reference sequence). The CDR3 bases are TGTGCCAGCACCGAAAACCGGGGGAACACTGAAGCTTTCTTT. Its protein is CASTENRGNTEAFF.

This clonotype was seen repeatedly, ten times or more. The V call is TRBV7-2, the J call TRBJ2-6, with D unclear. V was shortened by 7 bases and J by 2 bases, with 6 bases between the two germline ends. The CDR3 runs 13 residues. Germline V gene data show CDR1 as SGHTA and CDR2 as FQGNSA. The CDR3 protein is CASIPAGANVLTF. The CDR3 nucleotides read TGTGCCAGCATCCCCGCTGGGGCCAACGTCCTGACTTTC.

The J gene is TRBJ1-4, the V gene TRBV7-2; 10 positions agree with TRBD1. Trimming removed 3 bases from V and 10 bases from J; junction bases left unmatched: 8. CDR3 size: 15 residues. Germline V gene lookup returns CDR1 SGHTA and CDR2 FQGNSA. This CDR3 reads CASSFLGTGERKLFF. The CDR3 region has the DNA TGTGCCAGCAGCTTTTTAGGGACAGGGGAGAGAAAACTGTTTTTT.